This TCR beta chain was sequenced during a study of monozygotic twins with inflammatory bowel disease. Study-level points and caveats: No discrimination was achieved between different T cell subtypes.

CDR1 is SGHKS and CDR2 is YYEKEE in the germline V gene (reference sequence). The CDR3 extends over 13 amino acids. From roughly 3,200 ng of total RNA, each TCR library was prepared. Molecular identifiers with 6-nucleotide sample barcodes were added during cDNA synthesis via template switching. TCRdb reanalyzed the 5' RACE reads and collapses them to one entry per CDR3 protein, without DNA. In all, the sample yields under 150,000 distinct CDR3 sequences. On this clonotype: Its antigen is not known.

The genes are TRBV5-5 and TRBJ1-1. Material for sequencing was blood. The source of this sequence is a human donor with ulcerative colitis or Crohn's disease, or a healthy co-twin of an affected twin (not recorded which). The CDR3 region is CASSWTPSTEAFF.